The text below deals with one T cell receptor beta chain. Antigen unknown. The entry originates in a study of cytomegalovirus exposure and HLA in healthy donors. General study findings and limits: Later analysis suggested most CMV-associated TCR beta chains were HLA-restricted.

Germline values: CDR1 MNHEY, CDR2 SMNVEV (reference sequence). CDR3 size: 16 residues. Deletions cut 4 bases from V and 5 bases from J, with 20 bases between. This PCR relied on a set of 60 Vbeta primers and 13 Jbeta primers. Measured with immunoSEQ multiplex PCR; TCRdb has only the in-frame clones, and not every one. Altogether over 150,000 clones are present, 77% being singletons, with the ten largest covering more than 3.5%. This sequence originates from a woman between 55 and 75 years old in good health and CMV-seropositive. The rearrangement joins TRBV27 to TRBJ1-1, with D possibly being TRBD1 (5 bases). The sequenced sample was PBMCs. CDR3 in amino acids: CASSSLVPQGRTEAFF. The DNA for the CDR3 is TGTGCCAGCAGTTCGTTGGTTCCGCAGGGAAGGACTGAAGCTTTCTTT.